These 30 T cell receptor beta chains were all obtained from the same sample, sequenced in a study of blood T cell repertoires in COVID-19 (dated by TCRdb to 2020 to 2022). Receptor libraries were prepared by the immunoSEQ multiplex PCR assay. In TCRdb, the immuneACCESS table is reduced to in-frame sequences with V and J assigned. These tables do not hold every clone; where another copy was compared, an unresolved V gene accounts for under half, and the others remain unexplained. The sample records roughly 42,000 clones, over 70% of which are singletons. Approximately 30% of the sample is held by the ten biggest clonotypes. Source material: peripheral blood. These receptors were taken from a woman older than 75 with acute or convalescent COVID-19.

This chain uses TRBV7-9 with TRBJ2-1; 9 bases fit TRBD1. This CDR3 is built from 16 residues. Germline V gene lookup returns CDR1 SEHNR and CDR2 FQNEAQ (reference sequence). V gave up 5 bases and J gave up 4 bases; unmatched junction bases: 9. CDR3 sequence: CASSPGQGWEYNEQFF. The CDR3 DNA follows: TGTGCCAGCAGCCCCGGACAGGGGTGGGAATACAATGAGCAGTTCTTC. Full variable domain (outside the CDR3, taken from reference TRBV7-9 and TRBJ2-1): DTGVSQNPRHKITKRGQNVTFRCDPISEHNRLYWYRQTLGQGPEFLTYFQNEAQLEKSRLLSDRFSAERPKGSFSTLEIQRTEQGDSAMYLCASSPGQGWEYNEQFFGPGTRLTVL.

This chain joins TRBV6-2 or TRBV6-3 and TRBJ1-5; D gene unclear. There are 14 residues in the CDR3. CDR1 is MNHEY and CDR2 is SVGEGT in the germline V gene. V was pared by 2 bases and J by 5 bases, with 10 bases between. The CDR3 region has the DNA TGTGCCAGCAGTTACCGGGCGAGGGATCAGCCCCAGCATTTT. Protein sequence: CASSYRARDQPQHF.

The chain joins TRBV29-1 to TRBJ1-2, with 7 bases lining up with TRBD1. The V gene's germline CDR1 is SQVTM and CDR2 ANQGSEA. Losses at the gene ends were 6 bases for V and 2 bases for J; bases not matched to a gene: 6. The length of the CDR3 is 13 residues. CDR3 nucleotides: TGCAGCGTGGGGGACAGCCGGAACTATGGCTACACCTTC. Protein: CSVGDSRNYGYTF.

This chain connects TRBV27 to TRBJ1-6; the D gene is possibly TRBD1 (5 bases). The CDR3 consists of 15 residues. Germline V lookup: CDR1 MNHEY, CDR2 SMNVEV (reference sequence). The V end lost 5 bases, the J end lost 3 bases, and 11 bases lay between the germline ends. As DNA, the CDR3 is TGTGCCAGCAGTGAAGACAGACTCTATAATTCACCCCTCCACTTT. Translating gives CASSEDRLYNSPLHF.

This clone was detected only a few times. Germline is not matched at one junction end, which may reflect a read error. The gene calls are TRBV27 and TRBJ2-2; D is unresolved. Germline CDR1 is MNHEY and CDR2 is SMNVEV (reference sequence). The CDR3 covers 13 residues. CDR3 protein: CASSLYTAGELFF. CDR3 nucleotides: TGTGCCAGCAGCTTATATACAGCCGGGGAGCTGTTTTTT.

In this sample, this clone turned up once. This chain uses TRBV28 with TRBJ1-2, with a possible D match to TRBD1 (6 bases). This CDR3 spans 13 amino acids. Trimming pared 6 bases from V and 0 bases from J, leaving 8 bases between. The germline V gene encodes CDR1 MDHEN and CDR2 SYDVKM. CDR3 loop: CASSWTANYGYTF. The CDR3 region has the DNA TGTGCCAGCAGCTGGACAGCTAACTATGGCTACACCTTC.

The CDR3 here is CASSEFSGRALYEQFF. CDR3 nucleotides: TGTGCCAGCAGTGAATTTAGCGGGAGGGCCTTGTATGAGCAGTTCTTC. The chain is built from TRBV25-1 and TRBJ2-1, with 11 bases identical to TRBD2. Trimming cost V 1 base and J 8 bases; bases outside gene matches: 7. This CDR3 spans 16 amino acids. Germline V gives CDR1 MGHDK, CDR2 SYGVNS. The entire variable domain, with the rest obtained from reference TRBV25-1 and TRBJ2-1, is as follows: EADIYQTPRYLVIGTGKKITLECSQTMGHDKMYWYQQDPGMELHLIHYSYGVNSTEKGDLSSESTVSRIRTEHFPLTLESARPSHTSQYLCASSEFSGRALYEQFFGPGTRLTVL.

This clone came up once. The gene calls are TRBV27 and TRBJ1-6, with 8 positions matching TRBD1. Unmatched junction bases numbered 10, after V lost 2 bases and J lost 7 bases. CDR1 and CDR2 from the germline V gene are MNHEY and SMNVEV (reference sequence). The CDR3 spans 17 residues. CDR3: CASSLEVRGLSNSPLHF. As DNA, the CDR3 is TGTGCCAGCAGTTTAGAGGTCAGGGGGCTGTCGAATTCACCCCTCCACTTT.

V is TRBV6-2 or TRBV6-3 and J is TRBJ1-6; D perhaps matches TRBD1 (6 bases). The germline V gene encodes CDR1 MNHEY and CDR2 SVGEGT. The CDR3 loop spans 14 amino acids. Trimming removed 8 bases from V and 10 bases from J, with 18 bases in between. The CDR3 nucleotides read TGTGCCAGCCGCCGGGACAACGTCCCCTCACCCCTCCACTTT. This encodes CASRRDNVPSPLHF.

This clone was seen just once. The V call is TRBV7-8, the J call TRBJ2-7; 16 bases are a match to TRBD2. Germline CDR1 SGHVS, CDR2 FQNEAQ. CDR3 size: 20 residues. V was pared by 3 bases and J by 2 bases, with 13 bases of the junction left unmatched. CDR3 sequence (DNA): TGTGCCAGCAGCTTTACCGGGGGGACTAGCGGGAGGGCCGCCCCCTACGAGCAGTACTTC. It codes for CASSFTGGTSGRAAPYEQYF.

The chain carries TRBV5-5 and TRBJ2-7; D remains ambiguous. The germline V and J ends were trimmed by 0 bases and 3 bases, with 7 bases remaining between them. Germline loops: CDR1 SGHKS, CDR2 YYEKEE (reference sequence). This CDR3 is 13 amino acids long. Here the CDR3 DNA reads TGTGCCAGCAGCTTGGATGGGCTCTACGAGCAGTACTTC. Translating gives CASSLDGLYEQYF. The whole variable domain, filled in from reference TRBV5-5 and TRBJ2-7, reads DAGVTQSPTHLIKTRGQQVTLRCSPISGHKSVSWYQQVLGQGPQFIFQYYEKEERGRGNFPDRFSARQFPNYSSELNVNALLLGDSALYLCASSLDGLYEQYFGPGTRLTVT.

This rearrangement joins TRBV24-1 to TRBJ1-5; D remains unclear. V lost 2 bases and J lost 3, with 7 bases in between. Germline V gives CDR1 KGHDR, CDR2 SFDVKD. The CDR3 runs 14 residues. CDR3 DNA sequence: TGTGCCACCAGTGATTACCAGTCCAATCAGCCCCAGCATTTT. It encodes CATSDYQSNQPQHF.

This sequence joins TRBV28 and TRBJ1-1; maybe TRBD1 (6 bases). V lost 2 bases to trimming and J lost 1 base, with 8 bases between them. The CDR3 consists of 14 residues. CDR1 is MDHEN, CDR2 SYDVKM, per germline. CDR3 amino acids: CASSLVTGNTEAFF. CDR3 in DNA: TGTGCCAGCAGTTTAGTGACAGGGAACACTGAAGCTTTCTTT.

This clone occurred once. This chain joins TRBV4-1 and TRBJ1-3; D unresolved. CDR1 is MGHRA and CDR2 is YSYEKL in the germline V gene. The CDR3 extends over 15 amino acids. V shed 4 bases and J shed 2 bases, with 12 bases lying between them. This CDR3 is CASSRLRSPGNTIYF. CDR3 nucleotide sequence: TGCGCCAGCAGCCGCCTCCGGAGTCCTGGAAACACCATATATTTT.

The rearrangement uses TRBV2 and TRBJ1-2, with 10 bases matching TRBD1. V was pared by 3 bases and J by 1 base, with 5 bases of the junction left unmatched. This CDR3 spans 16 amino acids. The germline V gene encodes CDR1 SNHLY and CDR2 FYNNEI. The CDR3 bases are TGTGCCAGCAGTGAGGGACAGGGGTTGAGTAACTATGGCTACACCTTC. It translates to CASSEGQGLSNYGYTF.

The V call is TRBV5-1, the J call TRBJ1-1; the D gene is possibly TRBD1 (6 bases). The V gene lost 0 bases and the J gene lost 0 bases, with 6 bases spanning the gap. This CDR3 is 14 amino acids long. Germline CDR1 is SGHRS and CDR2 is YFSETQ. The CDR3 loop reads CASSLDRVNTEAFF. The CDR3 DNA reads as TGCGCCAGCAGCTTGGACAGGGTGAACACTGAAGCTTTCTTT.

The sample holds one count of this clone. V usage is TRBV5-6 and J usage is TRBJ1-2; tentatively, D is TRBD1 (5 bases). The germline V and J ends were trimmed by 6 bases and 3 bases, with 15 bases remaining between them. Germline CDR1 and CDR2: SGHDT and YYEEEE. The CDR3 has 14 amino acids. CDR3 DNA: TGTGCCAGCAAGGGGCAGGGTTATGACTATGGCTACACCTTC. Its translation: CASKGQGYDYGYTF.

The chain has TRBV12-5 and TRBJ2-1; perhaps TRBD2 as D (6 bases). The CDR3 is 15 residues long. Trimming pared 1 base from V and 5 bases from J, leaving 12 bases between. The germline CDR1 and CDR2 sequences are LGHNT and FRNRAP. The CDR3 here is CASGLAAGTHNEQFF. CDR3 DNA: TGTGCTAGTGGTTTGGCCGCCGGGACTCACAATGAGCAGTTCTTC.

The V gene is TRBV18, the J gene TRBJ1-2; no clear D. The CDR3 covers 17 residues. Germline values: CDR1 KGHSH, CDR2 LQKENI. Trimming cost V 3 bases and J 3 bases, with 20 bases left between them. The CDR3 loop is CASSPYPGSARDYGYTF. DNA for the CDR3: TGTGCCAGCTCACCTTACCCGGGGTCGGCGAGAGACTATGGCTACACCTTC.

V and J are TRBV5-1 and TRBJ2-1, with D tentatively TRBD1 (6 bases). This CDR3 region has 13 residues. CDR1 is SGHRS, CDR2 YFSETQ, per germline. Trimming shortened V by 4 bases and J by 7 bases, and 12 bases separated the two germline ends. CDR3 DNA sequence: TGCGCCAGCAGCGTAGGGGGAAATAATGAGCAGTTCTTC. Its protein product is CASSVGGNNEQFF.

V gene TRBV5-4 combines with J gene TRBJ2-2; 7 bases match TRBD2. The germline gives CDR1 SGHNT, CDR2 YYREEE (reference sequence). The junction had 2 bases not matched to a gene; V was cut back by 2 bases and J by 7 bases. This CDR3 has 13 amino acids. CDR3 residues: CASSFGGFGELFF. The CDR3, as DNA: TGTGCCAGCAGCTTCGGGGGGTTCGGGGAGCTGTTTTTT.

The chain carries TRBV5-6 and TRBJ1-5; TRBD1 aligns across 11 bases. Germline lookup yields CDR1 SGHDT and CDR2 YYEEEE. This CDR3 is 15 amino acids long. V lost 4 bases and J lost 5; bases outside the gene matches: 5. CDR3 nucleotide sequence: TGTGCCAGCAGCCCCGGGACAGGGGGTCATCAGCCCCAGCATTTT. Translation gives CASSPGTGGHQPQHF.

This chain joins TRBV18 and TRBJ1-5; the D is unclear. V lost 6 bases to trimming and J lost 1 base, with 7 bases between them. This CDR3 spans 13 amino acids. The germline gives CDR1 KGHSH, CDR2 LQKENI. The CDR3 here is CASSPESNQPQHF. CDR3 in DNA: TGTGCCAGCTCGCCCGAGAGCAATCAGCCCCAGCATTTT.

V and J are TRBV6-5 and TRBJ2-7; 8 bases are a match to TRBD2. V shed 6 bases, J shed 3 bases, and the junction held 7 bases outside the gene matches. Germline V gene data show CDR1 as MNHEY and CDR2 as SVGAGI. The CDR3 has 14 amino acids. Written as DNA, the CDR3 is TGTGCCAGCAGCGTAGCGGGAAATAACTACGAGCAGTACTTC. It is translated as CASSVAGNNYEQYF.

The rearrangement uses TRBV7-9 and TRBJ1-1; perhaps TRBD1 as D (5 bases). The CDR3 loop spans 14 amino acids. V lost 4 bases, J lost 1 base, and 10 bases lay in between. Germline V lookup: CDR1 SEHNR, CDR2 FQNEAQ (reference sequence). This CDR3 is CASSSLGRNTEAFF. The CDR3 nucleotides read TGTGCCAGCAGCTCCTTGGGGCGGAACACTGAAGCTTTCTTT.

The V gene is TRBV9, the J gene TRBJ2-3; D is perhaps TRBD2 (5 bases). This CDR3 is built from 14 residues. Per the germline V gene, CDR1 is SGDLS and CDR2 is YYNGEE. V was trimmed by 2 bases and J by 2 bases, leaving 9 bases between them. CDR3 bases: TGTGCCAGCAGCGTCGGGGTCCCCACAGATACGCAGTATTTT. It encodes CASSVGVPTDTQYF.

This rearrangement joins TRBV29-1 to TRBJ1-4; TRBD1 is a possible D gene (5 bases). The V gene lost 7 bases and the J gene lost 1 base, with 13 bases spanning the gap. The germline gives CDR1 SQVTM, CDR2 ANQGSEA. The CDR3 runs 14 residues. The CDR3 region is CSAYGGETNEKLFF. The CDR3 DNA reads TGCAGCGCTTACGGGGGGGAAACTAATGAAAAACTGTTTTTT.

The J gene is TRBJ2-7, the V gene TRBV2; D might be TRBD1 (6 bases). With 7 bases removed from V and 2 bases from J, the gap between germline ends came to 18 bases. The length of the CDR3 is 15 residues. Germline loops: CDR1 SNHLY, CDR2 FYNNEI. The CDR3 region is CASTSPDRSTYEQYF. CDR3 in DNA: TGTGCCAGCACTTCTCCCGACAGGAGTACCTACGAGCAGTACTTC.

This sequence joins TRBV9 and TRBJ2-7; 9 nucleotides line up with TRBD2. CDR1 and CDR2 (germline): SGDLS, YYNGEE. This CDR3 comprises 13 residues. Trimming at V came to 0 bases and at J to 7 bases, leaving 2 bases not matched to a gene. As DNA, the CDR3 is TGTGCCAGCAGCGTAGGGACTAGCGATGAGCAGTACTTC. Translation gives CASSVGTSDEQYF. Filled out from reference TRBV9 and TRBJ2-7, the complete variable domain reads DSGVTQTPKHLITATGQRVTLRCSPRSGDLSVYWYQQSLDQGLQFLIQYYNGEERAKGNILERFSAQQFPDLHSELNLSSLELGDSALYFCASSVGTSDEQYFGPGTRLTVT.

This clone was found a few times. The chain is built from TRBV6-5 and TRBJ2-2; 8 bases agree with TRBD2. The trim removed 7 bases at V and 3 bases at J, leaving 7 bases unmatched. The CDR3 spans 15 residues. The germline gives CDR1 MNHEY, CDR2 SVGAGI. DNA for the CDR3: TGTGCCAGCAAGGGTAGCGGGATGTACACCGGGGAGCTGTTTTTT. Translation: CASKGSGMYTGELFF.